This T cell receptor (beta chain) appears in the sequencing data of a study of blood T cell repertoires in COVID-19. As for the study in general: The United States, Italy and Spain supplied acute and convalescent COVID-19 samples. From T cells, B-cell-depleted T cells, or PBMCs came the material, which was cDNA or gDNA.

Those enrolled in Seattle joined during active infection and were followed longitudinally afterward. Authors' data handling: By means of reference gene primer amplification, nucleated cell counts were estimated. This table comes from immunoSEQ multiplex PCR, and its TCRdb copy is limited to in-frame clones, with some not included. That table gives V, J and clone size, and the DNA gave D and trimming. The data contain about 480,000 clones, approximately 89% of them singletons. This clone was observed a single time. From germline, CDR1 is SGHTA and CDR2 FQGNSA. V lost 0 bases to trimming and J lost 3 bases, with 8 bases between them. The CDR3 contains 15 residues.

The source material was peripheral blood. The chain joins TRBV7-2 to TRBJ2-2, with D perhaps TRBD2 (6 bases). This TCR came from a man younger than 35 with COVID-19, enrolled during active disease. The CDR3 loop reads CASSLAGGYTGELFF. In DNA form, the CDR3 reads TGTGCCAGCAGCTTAGCGGGAGGTTACACCGGGGAGCTGTTTTTT.